This T cell receptor beta chain came from a study of graft-versus-host responses after intestinal transplantation. At the level of the study: Recipients got multivisceral, liver-intestinal, or isolated intestinal transplants. Recipients uniformly received anti-thymocyte globulin induction, followed by tacrolimus and steroids for about three years.

Study observations and caveats: The study found high graft-versus-host to host-versus-graft clonal ratios in allografts of patients with graft-donor T cell macrochimerism. GvH clones turned up in recipient marrow; some had shown up first in ileum or blood.

Profiling relied on immunoSEQ multiplex PCR, and the TCRdb table lists in-frame clones only, not all of them. Among roughly 80,000 clones listed, around 86% were seen once. V lost 4 bases, J lost 2 bases, and 12 bases lay in between. Germline V gives CDR1 MGHRA, CDR2 YSYEKL. This CDR3 is 14 amino acids long. Turning to this clone: Its specificity is not known.

The source was unstimulated CD8+ T cells sorted from spleen or lymph node cells, collected before transplant. This chain joins TRBV4-1 and TRBJ2-7; D ambiguous. This sequence originates from a human donor who was the organ donor for an intestinal transplant. The CDR3 loop is CASSPSRFTYEQYF. The CDR3, as DNA: TGCGCCAGCAGCCCTTCCCGGTTTACCTACGAGCAGTACTTC.